Given below is one T cell receptor beta chain in context. PCR employed 60 Vbeta and 13 Jbeta primers. This table comes from immunoSEQ multiplex PCR, and its TCRdb copy is limited to in-frame clones, with some not included. The sample has roughly 200,000 clones; approximately 80% are singletons. This sample is part of a study of cytomegalovirus exposure and HLA in healthy donors. Trimming removed 1 base from V and 4 bases from J, with 8 bases in between. This CDR3 has 13 residues. The germline V gene encodes CDR1 SGHKS and CDR2 YYEKEE (reference sequence). This TCR was sampled from a young man in good health and CMV-seronegative. The chain uses TRBV5-5 and TRBJ1-1; the D is unclear. Sequenced material: PBMCs. The CDR3 nucleotides read TGTGCCAGCAGCTTGCCAGGCCTCACTGAAGCTTTCTTT. Its translation: CASSLPGLTEAFF.